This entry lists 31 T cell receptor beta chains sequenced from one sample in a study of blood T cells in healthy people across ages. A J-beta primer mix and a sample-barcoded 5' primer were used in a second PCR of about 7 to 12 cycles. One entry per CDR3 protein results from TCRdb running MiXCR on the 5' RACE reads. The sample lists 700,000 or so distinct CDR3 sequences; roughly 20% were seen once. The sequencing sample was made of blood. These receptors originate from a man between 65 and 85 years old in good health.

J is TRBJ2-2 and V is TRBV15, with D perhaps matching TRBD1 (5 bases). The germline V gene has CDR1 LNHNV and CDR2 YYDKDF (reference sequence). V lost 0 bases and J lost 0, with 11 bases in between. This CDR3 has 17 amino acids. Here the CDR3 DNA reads TGTGCCACCAGCAGAGATCTTGACAGCGCGAACACCGGGGAGCTGTTTTTT. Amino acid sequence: CATSRDLDSANTGELFF.

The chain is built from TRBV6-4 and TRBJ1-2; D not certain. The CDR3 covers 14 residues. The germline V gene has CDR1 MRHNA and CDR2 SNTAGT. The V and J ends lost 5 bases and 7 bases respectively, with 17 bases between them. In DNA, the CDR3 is TGTGCCAGCAGTCAGGAGCCGGTGGGTGGTGGCTACACCTTC. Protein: CASSQEPVGGGYTF.

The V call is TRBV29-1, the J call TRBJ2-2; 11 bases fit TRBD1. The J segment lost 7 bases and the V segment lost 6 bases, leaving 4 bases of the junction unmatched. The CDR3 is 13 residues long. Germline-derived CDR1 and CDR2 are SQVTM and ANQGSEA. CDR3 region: CSVRTGGGGELFF. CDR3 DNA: TGCAGCGTCCGGACAGGGGGCGGCGGGGAGCTGTTTTTT.

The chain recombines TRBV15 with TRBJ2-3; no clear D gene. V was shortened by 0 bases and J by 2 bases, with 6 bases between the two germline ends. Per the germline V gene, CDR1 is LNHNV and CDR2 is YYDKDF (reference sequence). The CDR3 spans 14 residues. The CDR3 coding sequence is TGTGCCACCAGCAGAGATCCCGTCACAGATACGCAGTATTTT. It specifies CATSRDPVTDTQYF.

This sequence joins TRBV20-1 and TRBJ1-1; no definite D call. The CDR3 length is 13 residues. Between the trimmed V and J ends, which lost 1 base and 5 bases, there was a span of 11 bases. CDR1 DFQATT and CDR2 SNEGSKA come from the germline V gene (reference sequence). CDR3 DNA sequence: TGCAGTGCTAGAGCCTCCTCTCGGACTGAAGCTTTCTTT. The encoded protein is CSARASSRTEAFF.

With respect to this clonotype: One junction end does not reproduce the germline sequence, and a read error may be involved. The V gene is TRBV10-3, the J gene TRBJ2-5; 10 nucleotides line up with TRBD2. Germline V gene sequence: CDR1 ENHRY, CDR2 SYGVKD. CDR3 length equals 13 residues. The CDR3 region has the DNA TGTGCCATCAGTGACCCGACGACTAGCGGGCCGTTCTTC. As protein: CAISDPTTSGPFF.

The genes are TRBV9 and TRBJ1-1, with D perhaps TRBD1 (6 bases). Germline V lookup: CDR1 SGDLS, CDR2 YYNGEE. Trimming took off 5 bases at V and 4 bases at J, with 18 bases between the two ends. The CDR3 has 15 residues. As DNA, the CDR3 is TGTGCCAGCAGAGAGATCAGGGAAGGGGGCACTGAAGCTTTCTTT. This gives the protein CASREIREGGTEAFF.

CDR3 residues: CASSLAPGLAGMDTQYF. The CDR3 DNA reads as TGTGCCAGCAGCTTAGCTCCCGGACTAGCGGGAATGGATACGCAGTATTTT. V usage is TRBV7-9 and J usage is TRBJ2-3; TRBD2 matches 12 bases. The CDR3 totals 17 residues. The V gene's germline CDR1 is SEHNR and CDR2 FQNEAQ (reference sequence). V shed 0 bases and J 6 bases; nucleotides not matched to a gene: 7. The complete variable domain, with remaining parts taken from reference TRBV7-9 and TRBJ2-3, reads DTGVSQNPRHKITKRGQNVTFRCDPISEHNRLYWYRQTLGQGPEFLTYFQNEAQLEKSRLLSDRFSAERPKGSFSTLEIQRTEQGDSAMYLCASSLAPGLAGMDTQYFGPGTRLTVL.

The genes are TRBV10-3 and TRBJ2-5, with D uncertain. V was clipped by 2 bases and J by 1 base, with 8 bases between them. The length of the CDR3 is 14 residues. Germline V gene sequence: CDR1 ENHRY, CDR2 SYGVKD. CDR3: CAISETWIQETQYF. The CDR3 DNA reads TGTGCCATCAGTGAGACCTGGATCCAAGAGACCCAGTACTTC.

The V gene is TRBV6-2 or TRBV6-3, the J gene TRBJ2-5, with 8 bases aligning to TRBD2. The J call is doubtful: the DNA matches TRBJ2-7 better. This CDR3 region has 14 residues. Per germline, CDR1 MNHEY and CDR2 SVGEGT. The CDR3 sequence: CASRLLSGGYEQYF. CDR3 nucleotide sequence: TGTGCCAGCAGACTACTCAGCGGGGGATACGAGCAGTACTTC.

The CDR3 DNA reads as TGTGCCAGCAGTTATAGAGGCCTGAATTACAATGAGCAGTTCTTC. It translates to CASSYRGLNYNEQFF. V is TRBV6-5 and J is TRBJ2-1; D gene uncertain. Germline V CDR1 and CDR2: MNHEY, SVGAGI. The V gene lost 3 bases and the J gene lost 4 bases, with 13 bases spanning the gap. The CDR3 covers 15 residues.

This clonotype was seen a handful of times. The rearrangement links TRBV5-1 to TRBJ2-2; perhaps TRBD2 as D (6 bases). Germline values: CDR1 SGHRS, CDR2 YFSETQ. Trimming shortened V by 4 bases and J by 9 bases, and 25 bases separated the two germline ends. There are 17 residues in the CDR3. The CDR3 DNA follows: TGCGCCAGCAGCCTGGGCAGGCGGGACCGACTATTTCGGGAGCTGTTTTTT. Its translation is CASSLGRRDRLFRELFF.

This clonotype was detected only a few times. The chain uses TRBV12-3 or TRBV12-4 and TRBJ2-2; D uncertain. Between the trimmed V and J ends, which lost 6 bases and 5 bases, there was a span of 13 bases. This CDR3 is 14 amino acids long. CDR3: CASSMRQFTGELFF. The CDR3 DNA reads TGTGCCAGCAGCATGCGGCAGTTTACCGGGGAGCTGTTTTTT.

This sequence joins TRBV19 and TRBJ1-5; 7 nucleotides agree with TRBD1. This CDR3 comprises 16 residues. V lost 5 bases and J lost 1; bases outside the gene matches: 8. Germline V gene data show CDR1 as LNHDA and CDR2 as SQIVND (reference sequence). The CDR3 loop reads CASSLYRGSSNQPQHF. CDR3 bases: TGTGCCAGTAGTCTTTACAGGGGTTCGAGCAATCAGCCCCAGCATTTT.

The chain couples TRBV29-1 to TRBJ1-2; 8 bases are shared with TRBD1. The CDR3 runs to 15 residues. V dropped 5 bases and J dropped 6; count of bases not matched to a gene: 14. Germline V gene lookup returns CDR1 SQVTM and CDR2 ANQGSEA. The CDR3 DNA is TGCAGCGTTAGATTCCTGGACAGGGCGATCCATGGCTACACCTTC. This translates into CSVRFLDRAIHGYTF.

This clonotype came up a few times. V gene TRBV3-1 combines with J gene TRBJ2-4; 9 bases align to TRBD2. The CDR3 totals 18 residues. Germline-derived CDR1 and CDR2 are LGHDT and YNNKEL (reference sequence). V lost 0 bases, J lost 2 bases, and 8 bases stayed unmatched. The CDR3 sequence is CASSQDIGGGASKNIQYF. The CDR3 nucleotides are TGTGCCAGCAGCCAAGATATCGGCGGGGGGGCGTCCAAAAACATTCAGTACTTC.

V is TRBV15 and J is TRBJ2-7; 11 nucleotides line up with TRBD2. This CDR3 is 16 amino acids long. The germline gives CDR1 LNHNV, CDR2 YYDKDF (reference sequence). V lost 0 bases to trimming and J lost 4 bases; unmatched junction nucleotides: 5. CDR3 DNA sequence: TGTGCCACCAGCAGAGATTCGACTAGCGGGAAGTACGAGCAGTACGTC. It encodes CATSRDSTSGKYEQYV.

CDR3: CASSPGRGSSYNSPLHF. Here the CDR3 DNA reads TGTGCCAGCAGCCCCGGACGAGGGAGCTCCTATAATTCACCCCTCCACTTT. V is TRBV3-1 and J is TRBJ1-6, with D unclear. This CDR3 is 17 amino acids long. V gave up 4 bases and J gave up 0 bases, with 13 bases separating them. Germline V gene sequence: CDR1 LGHDT, CDR2 YNNKEL (reference sequence).

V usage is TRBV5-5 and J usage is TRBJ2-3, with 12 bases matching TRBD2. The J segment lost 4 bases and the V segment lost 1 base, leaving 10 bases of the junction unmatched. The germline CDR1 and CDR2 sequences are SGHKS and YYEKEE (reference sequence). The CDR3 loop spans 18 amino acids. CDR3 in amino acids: CASSLRPSGRAGADTQYF. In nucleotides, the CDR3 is TGTGCCAGCAGCTTGCGTCCTAGCGGGAGGGCCGGCGCAGATACGCAGTATTTT.

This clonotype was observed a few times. The CDR3 DNA sequence: TGTGCCAGCAGCGCCGTAGCGAGGACAGGGTCAGGGAAACTGTTTTTT. Translation gives CASSAVARTGSGKLFF. J is TRBJ1-4 and V is TRBV9; 8 bases match TRBD1. The germline gives CDR1 SGDLS, CDR2 YYNGEE. The CDR3 is 16 residues long. V lost 3 bases, J lost 11 bases, and 15 bases stayed unmatched.

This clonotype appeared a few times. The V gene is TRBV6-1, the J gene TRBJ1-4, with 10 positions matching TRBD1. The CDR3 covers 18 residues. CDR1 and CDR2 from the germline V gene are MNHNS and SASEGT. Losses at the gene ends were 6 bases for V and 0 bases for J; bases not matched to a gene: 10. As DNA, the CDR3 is TGTGCCAGCAGCGGACCCGGGACAGGGGCTGCAACTAATGAAAAACTGTTTTTT. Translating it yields CASSGPGTGAATNEKLFF.

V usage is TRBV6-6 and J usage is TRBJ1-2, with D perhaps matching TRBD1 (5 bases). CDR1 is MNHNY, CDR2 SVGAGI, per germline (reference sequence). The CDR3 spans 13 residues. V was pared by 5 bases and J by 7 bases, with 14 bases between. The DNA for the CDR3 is TGTGCCAGCAGTCAACCTGACAGTGGTGGCTACACCTTC. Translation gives CASSQPDSGGYTF.

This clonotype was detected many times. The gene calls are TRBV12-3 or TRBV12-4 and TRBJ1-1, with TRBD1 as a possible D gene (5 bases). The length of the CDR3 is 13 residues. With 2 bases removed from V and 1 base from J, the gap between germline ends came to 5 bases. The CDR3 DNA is TGTGCCAGCAGTTTAAGGGGGAACACTGAAGCTTTCTTT. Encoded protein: CASSLRGNTEAFF.

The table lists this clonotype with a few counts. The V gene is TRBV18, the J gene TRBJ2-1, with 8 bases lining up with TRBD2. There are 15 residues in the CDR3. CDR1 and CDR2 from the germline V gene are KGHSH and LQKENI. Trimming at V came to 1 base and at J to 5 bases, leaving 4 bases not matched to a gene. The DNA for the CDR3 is TGTGCCAGCTCACCACGAGGGACTAGGGACAATGAGCAGTTCTTC. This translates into CASSPRGTRDNEQFF. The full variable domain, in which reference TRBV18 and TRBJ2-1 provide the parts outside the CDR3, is NAGVMQNPRHLVRRRGQEARLRCSPMKGHSHVYWYRQLPEEGLKFMVYLQKENIIDESGMPKERFSAEFPKEGPSILRIQQVVRGDSAAYFCASSPRGTRDNEQFFGPGTRLTVL.

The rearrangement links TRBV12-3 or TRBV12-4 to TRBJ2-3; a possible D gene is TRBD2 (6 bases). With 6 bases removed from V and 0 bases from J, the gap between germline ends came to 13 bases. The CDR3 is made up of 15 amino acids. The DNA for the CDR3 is TGTGCCAGCAGAACCGGGAGAGTGAGCACAGATACGCAGTATTTT. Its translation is CASRTGRVSTDTQYF.

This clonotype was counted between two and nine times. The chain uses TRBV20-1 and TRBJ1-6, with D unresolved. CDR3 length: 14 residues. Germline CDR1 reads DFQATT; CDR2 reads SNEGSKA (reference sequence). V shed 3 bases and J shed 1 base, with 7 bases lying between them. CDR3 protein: CSARQESYNSPLHF. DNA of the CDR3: TGCAGTGCTAGGCAGGAATCCTATAATTCACCCCTCCACTTT.

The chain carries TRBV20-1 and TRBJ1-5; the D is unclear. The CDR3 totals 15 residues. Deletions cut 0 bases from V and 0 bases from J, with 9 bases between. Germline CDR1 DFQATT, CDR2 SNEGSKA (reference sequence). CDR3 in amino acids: CSARDSEPSNQPQHF. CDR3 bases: TGCAGTGCTAGAGATTCAGAGCCTAGCAATCAGCCCCAGCATTTT.

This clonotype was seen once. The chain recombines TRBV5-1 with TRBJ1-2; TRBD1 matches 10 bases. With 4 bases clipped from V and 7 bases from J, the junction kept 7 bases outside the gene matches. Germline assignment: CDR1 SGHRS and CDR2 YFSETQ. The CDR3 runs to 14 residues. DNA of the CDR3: TGCGCCAGCAGCCCGGGACAGGGGAACAGTGGCTACACCTTC. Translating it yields CASSPGQGNSGYTF.

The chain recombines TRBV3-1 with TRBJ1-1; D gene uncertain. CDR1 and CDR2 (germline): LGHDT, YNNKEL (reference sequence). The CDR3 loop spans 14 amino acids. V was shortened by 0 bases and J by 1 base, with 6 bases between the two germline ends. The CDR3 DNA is TGTGCCAGCAGCCAAGATTTCGAGAACACTGAAGCTTTCTTT. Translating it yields CASSQDFENTEAFF.

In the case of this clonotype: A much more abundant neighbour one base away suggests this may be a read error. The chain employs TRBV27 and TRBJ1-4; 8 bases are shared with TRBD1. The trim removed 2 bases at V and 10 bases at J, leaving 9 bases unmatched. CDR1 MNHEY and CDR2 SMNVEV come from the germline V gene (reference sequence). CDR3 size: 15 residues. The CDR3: CASSLQATGGGKLFF. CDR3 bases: TGTGCCAGCAGTTTACAAGCAACAGGGGGGGGAAAACTGTTTTTT.

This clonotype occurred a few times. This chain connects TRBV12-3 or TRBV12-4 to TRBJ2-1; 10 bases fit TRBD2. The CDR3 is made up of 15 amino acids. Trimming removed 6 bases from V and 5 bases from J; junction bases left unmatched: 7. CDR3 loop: CASSNGLAENNEQFF. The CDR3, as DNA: TGTGCCAGCAGCAACGGACTAGCGGAGAACAATGAGCAGTTCTTC.